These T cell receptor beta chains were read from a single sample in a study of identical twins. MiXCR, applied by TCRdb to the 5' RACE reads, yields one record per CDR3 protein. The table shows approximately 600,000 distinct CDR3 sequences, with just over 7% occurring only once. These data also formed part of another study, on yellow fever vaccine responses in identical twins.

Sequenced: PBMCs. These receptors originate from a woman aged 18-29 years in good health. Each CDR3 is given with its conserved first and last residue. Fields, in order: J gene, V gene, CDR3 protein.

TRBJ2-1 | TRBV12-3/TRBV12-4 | CASSLGGLAGVVYNEQFF
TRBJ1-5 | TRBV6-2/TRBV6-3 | CASSWTGGQPQHF
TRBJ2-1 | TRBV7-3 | CASSLMASGSGHNEQFF
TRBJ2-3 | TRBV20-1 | CSASIFTDTQYF
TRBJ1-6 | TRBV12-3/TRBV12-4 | CASSLGDTYNSPLHF
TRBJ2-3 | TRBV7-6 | CASSLALTEADTQYF
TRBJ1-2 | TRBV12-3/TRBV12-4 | CASSSPNRGNYGYTF
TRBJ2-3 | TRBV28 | CASTYPRDTDTQYF
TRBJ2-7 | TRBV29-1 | CSVEYGRTYEQYF
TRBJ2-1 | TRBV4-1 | CASSQDSSGRAVEQFF
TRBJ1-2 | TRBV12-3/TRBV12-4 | CASRGDSNYGYTF
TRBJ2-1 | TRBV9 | CASSVVSGRVYEQFF
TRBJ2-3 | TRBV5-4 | CASSLETSGSVDTQYF
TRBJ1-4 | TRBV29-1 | CSGWTGGPEKLFF
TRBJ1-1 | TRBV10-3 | CAISESAGMNTEAFF
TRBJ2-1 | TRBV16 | CASSPDWKNNEQFF
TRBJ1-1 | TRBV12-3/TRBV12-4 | CASSLGEGTEAFF
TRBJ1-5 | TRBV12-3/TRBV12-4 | CASSLTQGRNQPQHF
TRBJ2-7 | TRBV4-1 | CASSQQTGSYEQYF
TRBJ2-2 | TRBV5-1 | CASSLVGPTGELFF
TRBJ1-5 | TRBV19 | CASSPTRYVWPQHF
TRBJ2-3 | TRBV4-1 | CASSGISSTDTQYF
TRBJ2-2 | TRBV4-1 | CASSQVGSSGRIELFF
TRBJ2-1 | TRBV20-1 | CSASVVSNEQFF
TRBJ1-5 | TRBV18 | CASSGQGASQPQHF
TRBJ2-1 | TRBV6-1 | CASRRISSERNEQFF
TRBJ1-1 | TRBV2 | CASSAARDSALSWLGYTEAFF
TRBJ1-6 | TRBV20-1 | CSASPGSSPLHF
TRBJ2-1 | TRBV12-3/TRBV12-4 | CASRWGTSGQWGEQFF
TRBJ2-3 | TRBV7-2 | CASAPRGGTDTQYF
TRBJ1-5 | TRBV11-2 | CASSLGTGGGQPQHF
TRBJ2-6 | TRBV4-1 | CASSQDEGAGANVLTF
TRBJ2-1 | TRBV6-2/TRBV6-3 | CASSYGVGVVLAGYNEQFF
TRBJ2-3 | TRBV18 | CASSPLPSGGAPGDTQYF
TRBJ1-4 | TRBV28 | CASQTPGNGEKLFF
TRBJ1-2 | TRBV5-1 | CASSYDAYGYTF
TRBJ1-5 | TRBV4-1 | CASSQVYLGSQPQHF
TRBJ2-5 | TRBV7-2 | CASRAGGRETQYF
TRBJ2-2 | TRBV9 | CASSVLAGGSHTGELFF
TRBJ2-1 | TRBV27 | CASSFGGVNEQFF
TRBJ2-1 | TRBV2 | CASSGEGMWWYEQFF
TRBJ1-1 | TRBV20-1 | CSAPGQPTEAFF
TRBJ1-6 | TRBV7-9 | CASSLGTPAINSPLHF
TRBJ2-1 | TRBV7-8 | CASSLPSGWNNEQFF
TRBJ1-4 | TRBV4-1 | CASSQEEAGDEKLFF
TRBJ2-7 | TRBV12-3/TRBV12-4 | CASSDGARVQYF